The 13 T cell receptor beta chains given below trace back to one sample, sequenced in a study of T-cell reconstitution after alpha-beta-depleted transplantation in children. Preparation of the TCRbeta library was carried out with unique molecular identifiers. MiXCR, applied by TCRdb to the PCR reads, yields one record per CDR3 protein. The top ten hold approximately 6.6% of the sample, which has some 200,000 distinct CDR3 sequences, 8% to 9.5% seen once. Sample: PBMCs from the stem cell graft donor, taken from the stem cell graft. The receptors stem from a human donor who donated a stem cell graft to a child with acute lymphoblastic leukemia.

This clonotype was seen a few times. This chain connects TRBV12-3 or TRBV12-4 to TRBJ1-2; D gene ambiguous. The germline V and J ends were trimmed by 6 bases and 8 bases, with 19 bases remaining between them. CDR3 length: 14 residues. CDR3 bases: TGTGCCAGCAGCACCCCTCGGGGTAACGTAGGCTACACCTTC. This codes for CASSTPRGNVGYTF.

This clonotype has a count of ten or more. The gene calls are TRBV30 and TRBJ2-1; D is uncertain. This CDR3 comprises 16 residues. Trimming pared 5 bases from V and 0 bases from J, leaving 17 bases between. Germline values: CDR1 GTSNPN, CDR2 SVGIG (reference sequence). Here the CDR3 DNA reads TGTGCCTGGCGGACCGTCAGACCGAGCTCCTACAATGAGCAGTTCTTC. The encoded protein is CAWRTVRPSSYNEQFF.

The chain has TRBV5-1 and TRBJ2-3; D might be TRBD2 (6 bases). Germline lookup yields CDR1 SGHRS and CDR2 YFSETQ. This CDR3 has 15 residues. V was trimmed by 1 base and J by 1 base, leaving 10 bases between them. CDR3 sequence: CASSLRGSGTDTQYF. Here the CDR3 DNA reads TGCGCCAGCAGCTTGCGGGGGAGTGGCACAGATACGCAGTATTTT.

This clonotype was seen a few times. This chain links TRBV29-1 with TRBJ1-1; no reliable D call. CDR1 SQVTM and CDR2 ANQGSEA come from the germline V gene. This CDR3 has 13 amino acids. V shed 6 bases and J shed 11 bases, with 22 bases lying between them. The CDR3: CSVPPRHKGDAFF. DNA for the CDR3: TGCAGCGTCCCCCCAAGGCACAAGGGTGACGCTTTCTTT.

This clonotype was counted at least ten times. The J gene is TRBJ2-3, the V gene TRBV12-3 or TRBV12-4; TRBD2 matches at 8 bases. Trimming took 5 bases from V and 2 from J; bases not matched to a gene: 18. This CDR3 has 19 residues. Written as DNA, the CDR3 is TGTGCCAGCAGTCCTATGACTAGCGCCTACTATACTTCCACAGATACGCAGTATTTT. This encodes CASSPMTSAYYTSTDTQYF.

The chain is built from TRBV29-1 and TRBJ1-1; weak D call: TRBD1 (5 bases). The germline V gene has CDR1 SQVTM and CDR2 ANQGSEA. V was clipped by 6 bases and J by 7 bases, with 27 bases between them. The CDR3 runs 16 residues. CDR3 in amino acids: CSVGDLIPVNPFEAFF. CDR3 DNA sequence: TGCAGCGTGGGGGACCTGATCCCCGTCAACCCATTTGAAGCTTTCTTT.

This clonotype occurred many times. This rearrangement joins TRBV6-4 to TRBJ2-3, with D perhaps matching TRBD2 (6 bases). The CDR3 extends over 15 amino acids. V was cut by 3 bases and J by 6 bases, with 16 bases left in between. Germline assignment: CDR1 MRHNA and CDR2 SNTAGT. CDR3 DNA sequence: TGTGCCAGCAGTGAAAATAGCGGCGAGGGGGATACGCAGTATTTT. Translation: CASSENSGEGDTQYF.

In nucleotides, the CDR3 is TGCGCCAGCAGCCCGGGGACTAGCGCGGGGTTCAATGAGCAGTTCTTC. It translates to CASSPGTSAGFNEQFF. The chain combines TRBV5-1 with TRBJ2-1; 10 bases match TRBD2. This CDR3 is built from 16 residues. Germline V gene sequence: CDR1 SGHRS, CDR2 YFSETQ. V lost 4 bases, J lost 6 bases, and 10 bases stayed unmatched. Full variable domain (remainder filled in from reference TRBV5-1 and TRBJ2-1): KAGVTQTPRYLIKTRGQQVTLSCSPISGHRSVSWYQQTPGQGLQFLFEYFSETQRNKGNFPGRFSGRQFSNSRSEMNVSTLELGDSALYLCASSPGTSAGFNEQFFGPGTRLTVL.

The V call is TRBV28, the J call TRBJ1-5, with D perhaps TRBD1 (6 bases). Per the germline V gene, CDR1 is MDHEN and CDR2 is SYDVKM. The CDR3 extends over 16 amino acids. V lost 3 bases and J 2 bases, leaving 14 bases between the germline ends. The CDR3 DNA follows: TGTGCCAGCAGTTTCCTCAGGACAGCTGGCAATCAGCCCCAGCATTTT. Encoded protein: CASSFLRTAGNQPQHF.

There are many counts of this clonotype. This sequence joins TRBV6-5 and TRBJ1-3, with D unclear. In germline, CDR1 is MNHEY, CDR2 SVGAGI. Trimming removed 0 bases at V and 8 bases at J, with 14 bases between. The CDR3 is made up of 15 amino acids. The CDR3 is CASSYSAAVAHTIYF. The DNA for the CDR3 is TGTGCCAGCAGTTACTCGGCGGCGGTTGCTCACACCATATATTTT.

The genes are TRBV12-3 or TRBV12-4 and TRBJ2-4; no clear D gene. Trimming took 5 bases from V and 0 from J, leaving 11 bases between them. This CDR3 contains 15 residues. The DNA for the CDR3 is TGTGCCAGCAGTCCCGACCGCGTAGCCAAAAACATTCAGTACTTC. Amino acids: CASSPDRVAKNIQYF.

This clonotype was recorded at least ten times. The rearrangement uses TRBV5-1 and TRBJ2-7; 7 bases fit TRBD1. The ends lost 4 bases at V and 6 bases at J; junction bases unmatched: 10. Germline loops: CDR1 SGHRS, CDR2 YFSETQ. This CDR3 is built from 14 residues. CDR3 sequence: CASSLRQGRAEQYF. For the CDR3, the DNA is TGCGCCAGCAGCCTACGACAGGGACGAGCCGAGCAGTACTTC. The variable domain in full, completed from reference TRBV5-1 and TRBJ2-7, reads KAGVTQTPRYLIKTRGQQVTLSCSPISGHRSVSWYQQTPGQGLQFLFEYFSETQRNKGNFPGRFSGRQFSNSRSEMNVSTLELGDSALYLCASSLRQGRAEQYFGPGTRLTVT.

The chain carries TRBV10-3 and TRBJ2-6, with D perhaps TRBD1 (6 bases). V lost 3 bases to trimming and J lost 3 bases, with 12 bases between them. Per germline, CDR1 ENHRY and CDR2 SYGVKD. There are 16 residues in the CDR3. This CDR3 is CAISDRGGGGANVLTF. DNA for the CDR3: TGTGCCATCAGTGACAGGGGCGGTGGTGGGGCCAACGTCCTGACTTTC.